Listed here are 22 T cell receptor beta chains from one sample, sequenced in a study of T cell responses to AZD1222 COVID-19 vaccine. Method: immunoSEQ multiplex PCR; TCRdb's copy keeps in-frame clones and lacks some. Altogether 100,000 to 150,000 clones are present, roughly 89% being singletons, with the ten largest covering roughly a quarter. This material consisted of peripheral blood, taken on day 0 of AZD1222 vaccination. Receptor source: an adult in good health.

This sequence joins TRBV6-5 and TRBJ1-5; 7 positions match TRBD1. Germline V gene data show CDR1 as MNHEY and CDR2 as SVGAGI. The CDR3 sequence is 15 residues long. The J segment lost 2 bases and the V segment lost 4 bases, leaving 5 bases of the junction unmatched. For the CDR3, the DNA is TGTGCCAGCAGTTCCCACGACAGGGGCAATCAGCCCCAGCATTTT. The encoded protein is CASSSHDRGNQPQHF.

The chain uses TRBV7-3 and TRBJ2-1; D is undetermined. Per germline, CDR1 SGHTA and CDR2 FQGTGA. The CDR3 contains 15 residues. Between the trimmed V and J ends, which lost 2 bases and 0 bases, there was a span of 8 bases. The CDR3 DNA follows: TGTGCCAGCAGCTTACTTTCAAGCTCCTACAATGAGCAGTTCTTC. Translation: CASSLLSSSYNEQFF. Full variable domain (missing parts from reference TRBV7-3 and TRBJ2-1): GAGVSQTPSNKVTEKGKYVELRCDPISGHTALYWYRQSLGQGPEFLIYFQGTGAADDSGLPNDRFFAVRPEGSVSTLKIQRTERGDSAVYLCASSLLSSSYNEQFFGPGTRLTVL.

V and J are TRBV6-6 and TRBJ1-5; maybe TRBD1 (6 bases). CDR1 and CDR2 from the germline V gene are MNHNY and SVGAGI (reference sequence). CDR3 length: 16 residues. V was shortened by 2 bases and J by 6 bases, with 17 bases between the two germline ends. CDR3 bases: TGTGCCAGCAGTTACCCCGGGGGAGGGGGAGTTCAGCCCCAGCATTTT. Protein product: CASSYPGGGGVQPQHF.

J is TRBJ2-7 and V is TRBV2; D perhaps matches TRBD1 (6 bases). This CDR3 has 16 residues. Germline values: CDR1 SNHLY, CDR2 FYNNEI. The V end lost 5 bases, the J end lost 0 bases, and 17 bases lay between the germline ends. CDR3 region: CASSPIRGKRSYEQYF. CDR3 in DNA: TGTGCCAGCAGTCCAATCAGGGGCAAACGCTCCTACGAGCAGTACTTC.

The chain has TRBV4-2 and TRBJ1-5, with D possibly being TRBD1 (6 bases). This CDR3 comprises 15 residues. Germline V gives CDR1 LGHNA, CDR2 YNFKEQ. Trimming stripped 1 base from V and 3 bases from J, with 10 bases between. DNA of the CDR3: TGTGCCAGCAGCCAAGGGGGGGCGGACAATCAGCCCCAGCATTTT. It encodes CASSQGGADNQPQHF.

This clone was seen more than once but under ten times. The CDR3: CASSPPTSYEQYF. The CDR3 DNA reads as TGTGCCAGCTCACCACCGACCAGCTACGAGCAGTACTTC. The chain joins TRBV18 to TRBJ2-7, with unresolved D. Germline loops: CDR1 KGHSH, CDR2 LQKENI. The CDR3 has 13 residues. The V end lost 0 bases, the J end lost 3 bases, and 6 bases lay between the germline ends. The full variable domain, with the rest looked up from reference TRBV18 and TRBJ2-7, is NAGVMQNPRHLVRRRGQEARLRCSPMKGHSHVYWYRQLPEEGLKFMVYLQKENIIDESGMPKERFSAEFPKEGPSILRIQQVVRGDSAAYFCASSPPTSYEQYFGPGTRLTVT.

The rearrangement links TRBV28 to TRBJ2-7; either TRBD1 or TRBD2 may fit D (5 bases each). The CDR3 length is 14 residues. Looked up from germline, CDR1 is MDHEN and CDR2 is SYDVKM. The V end lost 5 bases, the J end lost 3 bases, and 14 bases lay between the germline ends. This CDR3 reads CASSMGRPDYEQYF. DNA for the CDR3: TGTGCCAGCAGTATGGGACGGCCGGACTACGAGCAGTACTTC.

The chain joins TRBV3-1 (or the pseudogene TRBV3-2) to TRBJ2-1; D is possibly TRBD1 (6 bases). Germline CDR1 and CDR2: LGHDT and YNNKEL (reference sequence). The CDR3 is 13 residues long. V was cut by 7 bases and J by 7 bases, with 14 bases left in between. CDR3 nucleotides: TGTGCCAGCAAGCGGACAGCGGATAATGAGCAGTTCTTC. Translating gives CASKRTADNEQFF.

The chain uses TRBV11-2 and TRBJ2-1, with TRBD1 as a possible D gene (6 bases). V was pared by 3 bases and J by 5 bases, with 8 bases between. The CDR3 is 13 residues long. The germline V gene encodes CDR1 SGHAT and CDR2 FQNNGV. CDR3 sequence (DNA): TGTGCCAGCAGCTTCGCAGGGGACAATGAGCAGTTCTTC. Translated: CASSFAGDNEQFF.

J is TRBJ2-3 and V is TRBV5-1, with 14 positions matching TRBD2. Trimming took 4 bases from V and 2 from J; bases not matched to a gene: 6. Germline V CDR1 and CDR2: SGHRS, YFSETQ. The CDR3 consists of 17 residues. CDR3 nucleotides: TGCGCCAGCAGCCGCGGACTAGCGGGGGGCCTCACAGATACGCAGTATTTT. It specifies CASSRGLAGGLTDTQYF.

The chain combines TRBV18 with TRBJ2-2; 7 nucleotides align to TRBD1. This CDR3 has 15 residues. Germline CDR1 is KGHSH and CDR2 is LQKENI. V gave up 3 bases and J gave up 3 bases; unmatched junction bases: 4. The CDR3 region has the DNA TGTGCCAGCTCACCCCAAACAGGGGACACCGGGGAGCTGTTTTTT. Encoded protein: CASSPQTGDTGELFF.

Remarks on this clone: At the DNA level, this CDR3 is encoded by other sequences in the same sample as well. The rearrangement joins TRBV18 to TRBJ1-1, with D unresolved. The germline V gene has CDR1 KGHSH and CDR2 LQKENI. The CDR3 is made up of 11 amino acids. V was shortened by 3 bases and J by 5 bases, with 4 bases between the two germline ends. In DNA form, the CDR3 reads TGTGCCAGCTCACCCGGGACTGAAGCTTTCTTT. This encodes CASSPGTEAFF.

This clone has a single count. This rearrangement joins TRBV6-2 or TRBV6-3 to TRBJ2-7; D may be TRBD2 (5 bases). V lost 2 bases and J 5 bases, leaving 16 bases between the germline ends. Per the germline V gene, CDR1 is MNHEY and CDR2 is SVGEGT. The CDR3 covers 15 residues. The CDR3 loop reads CASSYPPGWGDEQYF. CDR3 DNA sequence: TGTGCCAGCAGTTACCCACCCGGCTGGGGAGACGAGCAGTACTTC.

The sample holds one count of this clone. The DNA of the CDR3 is TGTGCCAGCAGCCGATTCGGACAGGGACGATTATATGGCTACACCTTC. Translation: CASSRFGQGRLYGYTF. V usage is TRBV5-4 and J usage is TRBJ1-2, with 8 bases lining up with TRBD1. Germline V CDR1 and CDR2: SGHNT, YYREEE (reference sequence). The V segment lost 4 bases and the J segment 5 bases; nucleotides outside the gene matches: 13. The CDR3 runs to 16 residues.

The rearrangement links TRBV12-5 to TRBJ2-6; TRBD2 aligns across 11 bases. Germline CDR1 is LGHNT and CDR2 is FRNRAP. This CDR3 has 20 residues. After removal of 0 bases from V and 2 bases from J, the junction contained 9 bases not matched to a gene. CDR3 loop: CASGLVPSIAGGPGANVLTF. CDR3 bases: TGTGCTAGTGGTTTGGTACCCTCTATAGCGGGAGGGCCTGGGGCCAACGTCCTGACTTTC. Filled out from reference TRBV12-5 and TRBJ2-6, the complete variable domain reads DARVTQTPRHKVTEMGQEVTMRCQPILGHNTVFWYRQTMMQGLELLAYFRNRAPLDDSGMPKDRFSAEMPDATLATLKIQPSEPRDSAVYFCASGLVPSIAGGPGANVLTFGAGSRLTVL.

This clone came up a few times. The V gene is TRBV5-5, the J gene TRBJ1-5, with a tentative D call TRBD1 (5 bases). The germline V gene encodes CDR1 SGHKS and CDR2 YYEKEE (reference sequence). Trimming took off 4 bases at V and 1 base at J, with 15 bases between the two ends. The CDR3 spans 16 residues. The CDR3, as DNA: TGTGCCAGCAGCCTAGAGGGTGGGGCGAGCAATCAGCCCCAGCATTTT. Its translation is CASSLEGGASNQPQHF.

The V call is TRBV6-6, the J call TRBJ2-3; 11 bases agree with TRBD1. Trimming removed 6 bases from V and 5 bases from J; junction bases left unmatched: 7. The CDR3 covers 15 residues. CDR1 is MNHNY, CDR2 SVGAGI, per germline (reference sequence). The CDR3 nucleotides are TGTGCCAGCAGATACGGGACAGGGGGTAAAGATACGCAGTATTTT. Its protein product is CASRYGTGGKDTQYF.

This clone occurred once. This chain connects TRBV28 to TRBJ1-2, with D hard to call. CDR3 length: 12 residues. Trimming removed 5 bases from V and 8 bases from J, with 12 bases in between. Germline CDR1 reads MDHEN; CDR2 reads SYDVKM. The CDR3 DNA follows: TGTGCCAGCAGTCTCCTTCGAGGAGGCTACACCTTC. Amino acid sequence: CASSLLRGGYTF.

Written as DNA, the CDR3 is TGTGCCAGCAGGGGGCGGGGGAACACTGAAGCTTTCTTT. Translation gives CASRGRGNTEAFF. This chain connects TRBV27 to TRBJ1-1; D is possibly TRBD1 (5 bases). This CDR3 spans 13 amino acids. Germline V gene sequence: CDR1 MNHEY, CDR2 SMNVEV (reference sequence). V was pared by 6 bases and J by 1 base, with 9 bases between.

The genes are TRBV7-3 and TRBJ2-1; 7 nucleotides agree with TRBD2. J gave up 7 bases and V 2 bases, and 8 bases lay outside the gene matches. This CDR3 spans 15 amino acids. Germline lookup yields CDR1 SGHTA and CDR2 FQGTGA. CDR3 sequence reads: CASSLVAGAYNEQFF. CDR3 nucleotide sequence: TGTGCCAGCAGCTTAGTCGCGGGAGCGTATAATGAGCAGTTCTTC.

The genes are TRBV5-4 and TRBJ1-4, with D unclear. V was pared by 4 bases and J by 4 bases, with 8 bases between. This CDR3 region has 13 residues. Per the germline V gene, CDR1 is SGHNT and CDR2 is YYREEE (reference sequence). CDR3 sequence reads: CASSPDDNEKLFF. In DNA form, the CDR3 reads TGTGCCAGCAGCCCGGACGATAATGAAAAACTGTTTTTT.

This clone was counted a single time. The chain combines TRBV7-2 with TRBJ2-7, with D possibly being TRBD2 (5 bases). Germline CDR1 SGHTA, CDR2 FQGNSA. The CDR3 runs to 14 residues. V was shortened by 1 base and J by 5 bases, with 12 bases between the two germline ends. The CDR3 bases are TGTGCCAGCAGCTTAGAATACGGGATCCACGAGCAGTACTTC. Protein sequence: CASSLEYGIHEQYF.